These T cell receptor beta chains were read from a single sample in a study of blood T cell repertoires in COVID-19. TCRdb's copy holds only in-frame clones and misses some; the assay was immunoSEQ multiplex PCR. The repertoire includes 220,000 or so clones, 90% to 95% of them detected once, and around 0.84% sits in the top ten. Material for sequencing was peripheral blood. These receptors originate from a man in his 60s with COVID-19, enrolled during active disease. CDR3s include the opening cysteine and the closing phenylalanine or tryptophan. D genes are given only for firm matches.

j_call v_call d_call cdr3_aa
TRBJ2-7 TRBV28 . CASSLGGPSDYEQYF
TRBJ2-3 TRBV5-4 TRBD2 CASSWTSGDTQYF
TRBJ1-5 TRBV6-5 . CASSPRNNQPQHF
TRBJ1-2 TRBV5-1 TRBD1 CASRNTGTGLIYGYTF
TRBJ1-2 TRBV18 . CASSPPAAGGRPYGYTF
TRBJ2-1 TRBV7-3 . CASSERQAGEQFF
TRBJ2-7 TRBV18 . CASSPLNIQGRSYEQYF
TRBJ2-1 TRBV6-2/TRBV6-3 . CASSYLGTGDEQFF
TRBJ2-5 TRBV6-5 TRBD2 CASRPSGTKGTQYF
TRBJ2-3 TRBV3-1/TRBV3-2 . CASSLSEGGIGTQYF
TRBJ2-6 TRBV6-5 TRBD1 CASSTGAGANVLTF
TRBJ1-2 TRBV7-2 . CASSRGGSGNYGYTF
TRBJ1-5 TRBV7-6 TRBD1 CASSLQGGNQPQHF
TRBJ1-1 TRBV29-1 . CSVDRGHSNTEAFF
TRBJ2-6 TRBV19 . CASSAHARVSGANVLTF
TRBJ2-2 TRBV27 TRBD2 CASRSTSRAGELFF
TRBJ2-6 TRBV7-2 . CASSGQWGPAGANVLTF
TRBJ1-6 TRBV11-2 . CASSPDRLWSLHF
TRBJ2-1 TRBV29-1 TRBD1 CSVEGRDRVFVGEQFF
TRBJ2-1 TRBV27 TRBD2 CASSSSGLAGKGEQFF
TRBJ2-1 TRBV30 TRBD2 CAWSARTSGRTLQFF
TRBJ1-1 TRBV6-5 TRBD1 CASSWDSLNTEAFF
TRBJ2-2 TRBV21-1 . CASSKSPDSCSNTGELFF
TRBJ1-2 TRBV6-5 . CASSYFGGGYGYTF
TRBJ2-1 TRBV19 . CASRQTYNEQFF
TRBJ1-5 TRBV23-1 TRBD1 CASSQAGGAGQPQHF